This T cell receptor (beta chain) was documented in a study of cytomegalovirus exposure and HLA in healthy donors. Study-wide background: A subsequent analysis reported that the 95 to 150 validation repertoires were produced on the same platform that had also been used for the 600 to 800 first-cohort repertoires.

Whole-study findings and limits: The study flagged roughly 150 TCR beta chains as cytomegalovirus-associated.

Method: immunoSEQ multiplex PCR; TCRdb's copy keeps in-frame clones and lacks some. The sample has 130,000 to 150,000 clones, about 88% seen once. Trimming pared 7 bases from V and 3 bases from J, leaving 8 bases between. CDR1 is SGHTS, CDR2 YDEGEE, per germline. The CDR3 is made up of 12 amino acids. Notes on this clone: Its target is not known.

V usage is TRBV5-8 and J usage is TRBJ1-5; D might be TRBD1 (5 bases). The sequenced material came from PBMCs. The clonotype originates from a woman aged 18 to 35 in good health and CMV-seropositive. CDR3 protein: CASQGVNQPQHF. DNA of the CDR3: TGTGCCAGCCAAGGGGTCAATCAGCCCCAGCATTTT.